A single sample gave rise to the 31 T cell receptor beta chains below, sequenced in a study of blood T cell repertoires in COVID-19. Measured with immunoSEQ multiplex PCR; TCRdb has only the in-frame clones, and not every one. The sample has fewer than 100,000 clones; 85% to 90% are singletons. Sequenced sample: peripheral blood. Every receptor here comes from a man in his fifties or sixties with acute or convalescent COVID-19.

This chain connects TRBV5-1 to TRBJ2-3; D unresolved. Between the trimmed V and J ends, which lost 4 bases and 1 base, there was a span of 10 bases. CDR1 is SGHRS, CDR2 YFSETQ, per germline. CDR3 size: 14 residues. The CDR3 DNA is TGCGCCAGCAGCCTGGACCCAGGCACAGATACGCAGTATTTT. The encoded protein is CASSLDPGTDTQYF. Together with reference TRBV5-1 and TRBJ2-3, the CDR3 gives the full variable domain: KAGVTQTPRYLIKTRGQQVTLSCSPISGHRSVSWYQQTPGQGLQFLFEYFSETQRNKGNFPGRFSGRQFSNSRSEMNVSTLELGDSALYLCASSLDPGTDTQYFGPGTRLTVL.

The rearrangement uses TRBV6-6 and TRBJ1-5, with TRBD1 matching over 7 bases. Germline V gene sequence: CDR1 MNHNY, CDR2 SVGAGI (reference sequence). This CDR3 has 15 residues. The V segment lost 6 bases and the J segment 4 bases; nucleotides outside the gene matches: 9. Here the CDR3 DNA reads TGTGCCAGCAGACGAACAGGGGTCGTGAATCAGCCCCAGCATTTT. It specifies CASRRTGVVNQPQHF.

In regard to this clone: Other DNA sequences from this sample encode an identical CDR3 as well. V and J are TRBV30 and TRBJ1-2, with D perhaps matching TRBD1 (6 bases). V lost 0 bases, J lost 4 bases, and 9 bases lay in between. This CDR3 spans 13 amino acids. Germline lookup yields CDR1 GTSNPN and CDR2 SVGIG (reference sequence). CDR3 DNA sequence: TGTGCCTGGAGTGTACAGGGATTCTATGGCTACACCTTC. It codes for CAWSVQGFYGYTF. Using reference TRBV30 and TRBJ1-2 for the parts outside the CDR3, the full variable domain is SQTIHQWPATLVQPVGSPLSLECTVEGTSNPNLYWYRQAAGRGLQLLFYSVGIGQISSEVPQNLSASRPQDRQFILSSKKLLLSDSGFYLCAWSVQGFYGYTFGSGTRLTVV.

The chain is built from TRBV7-3 and TRBJ2-3, with 7 bases matching TRBD2. Germline assignment: CDR1 SGHTA and CDR2 FQGTGA. CDR3 length: 15 amino acids. With V trimmed by 1 base and J by 1 base, 2 bases remained unmatched. The CDR3 DNA is TGTGCCAGCAGCTTAATGGCGGGGGGCACAGATACGCAGTATTTT. It translates to CASSLMAGGTDTQYF.

This clone has just a few counts. This sequence joins TRBV27 and TRBJ2-7; weak D call: TRBD2 (5 bases). Trimming removed 5 bases at V and 2 bases at J, with 13 bases between. This CDR3 is 14 amino acids long. CDR1 and CDR2 (germline): MNHEY, SMNVEV (reference sequence). The CDR3 DNA follows: TGTGCCAGCAGTCCTCAAGAGGGAGCCTACGAGCAGTACTTC. Translation: CASSPQEGAYEQYF.

The gene calls are TRBV11-2 and TRBJ1-3; TRBD1 matches 7 bases. There are 14 residues in the CDR3. Germline loops: CDR1 SGHAT, CDR2 FQNNGV. J lost 3 bases, V lost 5 bases, and 4 bases had no gene match. The CDR3: CASSQQGHGNTIYF. The CDR3 DNA reads TGTGCCAGCAGCCAACAGGGGCATGGAAACACCATATATTTT.

This chain joins TRBV4-1 and TRBJ2-2, with TRBD2 matching 12 bases. Germline V gene lookup returns CDR1 MGHRA and CDR2 YSYEKL. CDR3 size: 19 residues. Germline trimming cut 0 bases from V and 1 base from J; bases unmatched to any gene: 6. CDR3 sequence: CASSQEDGTSGQNTGELFF. DNA of the CDR3: TGCGCCAGCAGCCAAGAGGATGGGACTAGCGGGCAGAACACCGGGGAGCTGTTTTTT.

The J gene is TRBJ1-3, the V gene TRBV5-1; D is undetermined. The CDR3 extends over 12 amino acids. The germline V and J ends were trimmed by 4 bases and 4 bases, with 6 bases remaining between them. The V gene's germline CDR1 is SGHRS and CDR2 YFSETQ. Here the CDR3 DNA reads TGCGCCAGCAGCCTAGGAGGAAACACCATATATTTT. Translation gives CASSLGGNTIYF.

The gene calls are TRBV2 and TRBJ2-2, with 15 bases identical to TRBD2. CDR3 length equals 18 residues. The ends lost 6 bases at V and 3 bases at J; junction bases unmatched: 8. Germline V CDR1 and CDR2: SNHLY, FYNNEI. CDR3 sequence (DNA): TGTGCCAGCAGCGGGACTAGCGGGAGGCGGGAGGACACCGGGGAGCTGTTTTTT. Translating gives CASSGTSGRREDTGELFF.

The chain links TRBV4-1 to TRBJ1-2; D unresolved. V lost 0 bases and J 0 bases, leaving 8 bases between the germline ends. The CDR3 loop spans 15 amino acids. The germline gives CDR1 MGHRA, CDR2 YSYEKL. The CDR3 reads CASSQETSANYGYTF. In DNA, the CDR3 is TGCGCCAGCAGCCAAGAAACTTCCGCTAACTATGGCTACACCTTC.

This chain uses TRBV19 with TRBJ2-5, with D perhaps matching TRBD1 (6 bases). The CDR3 loop spans 16 amino acids. Germline V gives CDR1 LNHDA, CDR2 SQIVND (reference sequence). V was trimmed by 4 bases and J by 1 base, leaving 16 bases between them. The CDR3 region has the DNA TGTGCCAGTAGTAAGTTTGGGCAGGGGATCCAAGAGACCCAGTACTTC. Amino acid sequence: CASSKFGQGIQETQYF.

This clone was observed a single time. This chain uses TRBV7-8 with TRBJ2-5; TRBD2 matches at 8 bases. CDR1 and CDR2 from the germline V gene are SGHVS and FQNEAQ. The junction had 5 bases not matched to a gene; V was cut back by 1 base and J by 4 bases. CDR3 length equals 15 residues. CDR3: CASSLGEAGVETQYF. In DNA form, the CDR3 reads TGTGCCAGCAGCTTAGGGGAAGCGGGGGTAGAGACCCAGTACTTC.

This clone was seen a single time. The rearrangement uses TRBV6-5 and TRBJ2-7, with 8 bases aligning to TRBD1. The CDR3 has 12 amino acids. V lost 6 bases, J lost 5 bases, and 3 bases stayed unmatched. From germline, CDR1 is MNHEY and CDR2 SVGAGI. This chain's CDR3 is CASRDRAHEQYF. The CDR3 bases are TGTGCCAGCAGGGACAGGGCCCACGAGCAGTACTTC.

The rearrangement joins TRBV5-6 to TRBJ1-1, with D unresolved. The germline CDR1 and CDR2 sequences are SGHDT and YYEEEE. The CDR3 sequence is 13 residues long. Between the trimmed V and J ends, which lost 4 bases and 4 bases, there was a span of 11 bases. Here the CDR3 reads CASSPGRSTEAFF. CDR3 DNA sequence: TGTGCCAGCAGCCCTGGCCGGAGCACTGAAGCTTTCTTT.

The V call is TRBV6-2 or TRBV6-3, the J call TRBJ2-1, with 11 bases fitting TRBD2. V dropped 2 bases and J dropped 2; count of bases not matched to a gene: 2. From germline, CDR1 is MNHEY and CDR2 SVGEGT. The CDR3 runs 16 residues. The CDR3 sequence: CASSYGTSGTYNEQFF. In DNA form, the CDR3 reads TGTGCCAGCAGTTACGGGACTAGCGGAACCTACAATGAGCAGTTCTTC.

The gene calls are TRBV6-2 or TRBV6-3 and TRBJ1-5, with D unclear. V shed 6 bases and J shed 0 bases, with 12 bases lying between them. There are 15 residues in the CDR3. CDR1 is MNHEY, CDR2 SVGEGT, per germline. The CDR3 region is CASSLHYYSNQPQHF. CDR3 sequence (DNA): TGTGCCAGCAGCCTTCACTACTATAGCAATCAGCCCCAGCATTTT.

The J gene is TRBJ2-3, the V gene TRBV7-2; 8 bases map to TRBD2. In germline, CDR1 is SGHTA, CDR2 FQGNSA. V lost 2 bases and J lost 2; bases outside the gene matches: 6. This CDR3 has 16 residues. The CDR3 coding sequence is TGTGCCAGCAGCTTACGGCGGGGGGTGGACACAGATACGCAGTATTTT. This gives the protein CASSLRRGVDTDTQYF.

This chain connects TRBV10-1 to TRBJ2-7, with 15 bases that match TRBD2. The CDR3 extends over 15 amino acids. The V gene end was trimmed by 2 bases and the J gene end by 4 bases; junction bases not matched to a gene: 0. Per germline, CDR1 WNHNN and CDR2 SYGVQD (reference sequence). The CDR3 protein is CASSEGLAGGYEQYF. CDR3 DNA: TGCGCCAGCAGTGAGGGACTAGCGGGAGGGTACGAGCAGTACTTC.

V is TRBV5-4 and J is TRBJ2-7, with 7 bases matching TRBD2. The V segment lost 4 bases and the J segment 0 bases; nucleotides outside the gene matches: 10. CDR3 length: 16 amino acids. Germline CDR1 SGHNT, CDR2 YYREEE (reference sequence). The CDR3 region has the DNA TGTGCCAGCAGCGGGGGGGGAGAGCGCGTCTCCTACGAGCAGTACTTC. It translates to CASSGGGERVSYEQYF.

The CDR3 spells CASSEQPSGSSETQYF. CDR3 sequence (DNA): TGTGCCAGCAGTGAACAGCCTAGCGGGAGTTCAGAGACCCAGTACTTC. This chain connects TRBV6-1 to TRBJ2-5; 10 bases line up with TRBD2. Germline V gives CDR1 MNHNS, CDR2 SASEGT. The CDR3 runs 16 residues. V trimming: 2 bases; J trimming: 4 bases; junction bases outside the gene matches: 7.

The chain is built from TRBV19 and TRBJ1-4; 7 bases agree with TRBD1. V trimming: 9 bases; J trimming: 7 bases; junction bases outside the gene matches: 5. The CDR3 loop spans 12 amino acids. Germline V gene lookup returns CDR1 LNHDA and CDR2 SQIVND (reference sequence). DNA for the CDR3: TGTGCCAGCGACAGGGTCGGTGAAAAACTGTTTTTT. Protein: CASDRVGEKLFF. Based on the CDR3 plus reference TRBV19 and TRBJ1-4, the full variable domain is DGGITQSPKYLFRKEGQNVTLSCEQNLNHDAMYWYRQDPGQGLRLIYYSQIVNDFQKGDIAEGYSVSREKKESFPLTVTSAQKNPTAFYLCASDRVGEKLFFGSGTQLSVL.

The V call is TRBV6-5, the J call TRBJ1-2; D is possibly TRBD1 (5 bases). The CDR3 sequence is 14 residues long. V dropped 4 bases and J dropped 4 bases, with 13 bases sitting between them. Germline V gene lookup returns CDR1 MNHEY and CDR2 SVGAGI. The CDR3 is CASSSGTLGYGYTF. DNA for the CDR3: TGTGCCAGCAGTTCCGGGACTCTCGGCTATGGCTACACCTTC.

This chain uses TRBV3-1 (or the pseudogene TRBV3-2) with TRBJ1-1, with TRBD1 as a possible D gene (6 bases). Germline loops: CDR1 LGHDT, CDR2 YNNKEL (reference sequence). V lost 0 bases, J lost 7 bases, and 12 bases lay in between. The CDR3 consists of 14 residues. The CDR3 reads CASSQDRGAGEAFF. In DNA, the CDR3 is TGTGCCAGCAGCCAAGATCGGGGGGCAGGTGAAGCTTTCTTT.

The chain is built from TRBV19 and TRBJ2-2; 7 bases fit TRBD2. Losses at the gene ends were 8 bases for V and 5 bases for J; bases not matched to a gene: 5. Germline values: CDR1 LNHDA, CDR2 SQIVND (reference sequence). This CDR3 is 13 amino acids long. For the CDR3, the DNA is TGTGCCAGTTGGGGAGGGTATACCGGGGAGCTGTTTTTT. Its translation: CASWGGYTGELFF.

The chain carries TRBV24-1 and TRBJ2-3, with 14 bases fitting TRBD2. This CDR3 comprises 16 residues. Unmatched junction bases numbered 9, after V lost 10 bases and J lost 4 bases. Germline V gene lookup returns CDR1 KGHDR and CDR2 SFDVKD. The DNA of the CDR3 is TGTGCCACAAGTTCGACTAGCGGGGGGGATCCAGATACGCAGTATTTT. Amino acids: CATSSTSGGDPDTQYF.

This rearrangement joins TRBV6-5 to TRBJ2-1, with 7 bases lining up with TRBD1. V was pared by 3 bases and J by 6 bases, with 5 bases of the junction left unmatched. The CDR3 length is 14 residues. Germline CDR1 and CDR2: MNHEY and SVGAGI. The CDR3 protein is CASSYLTGVNEQFF. CDR3 bases: TGTGCCAGCAGTTATTTAACAGGGGTCAATGAGCAGTTCTTC.

This chain uses TRBV5-1 with TRBJ2-1; the match to TRBD2 covers 7 bases. From germline, CDR1 is SGHRS and CDR2 YFSETQ. V shed 1 base, J shed 0 bases, and the junction held 4 bases outside the gene matches. CDR3 length: 16 amino acids. The CDR3 region has the DNA TGCGCCAGCAGCTTGCTGGGGGGGAGCTCCTACAATGAGCAGTTCTTC. It encodes CASSLLGGSSYNEQFF.

This chain connects TRBV27 to TRBJ2-5; D gene uncertain. Germline CDR1 and CDR2: MNHEY and SMNVEV (reference sequence). The V end was cut by 3 bases, the J end by 3 bases, with 14 bases between. The CDR3 spans 15 residues. CDR3 loop: CASSLVAAYKETQYF. The CDR3, as DNA: TGTGCCAGCAGTTTGGTAGCCGCATACAAAGAGACCCAGTACTTC.

J is TRBJ2-1 and V is TRBV9; TRBD2 agrees at 8 bases. V shed 6 bases and J 8 bases; nucleotides not matched to a gene: 13. Germline V lookup: CDR1 SGDLS, CDR2 YYNGEE. This CDR3 has 15 residues. The CDR3 region is CASNTGGAYIYEQFF. DNA for the CDR3: TGTGCCAGCAATACCGGGGGGGCATATATCTATGAGCAGTTCTTC.

This rearrangement joins TRBV6-5 to TRBJ2-7; tentative D call: TRBD1 (5 bases). The CDR3 contains 14 residues. The ends were cut back, 6 bases at V and 3 bases at J, with 15 bases in the middle. Germline V lookup: CDR1 MNHEY, CDR2 SVGAGI. The DNA of the CDR3 is TGTGCCAGCAGGGACACTGTAAGGGGCTACGAGCAGTACTTC. The encoded protein is CASRDTVRGYEQYF.

This clone was picked up one time. V gene TRBV14 combines with J gene TRBJ2-3; 11 nucleotides line up with TRBD2. This CDR3 contains 17 residues. The junction had 10 bases not matched to a gene; V was cut back by 4 bases and J by 4 bases. Germline CDR1 is SGHDN and CDR2 is FVKESK. CDR3 amino acids: CASSPVSGRAAADTQYF. CDR3 in DNA: TGTGCCAGCAGCCCTGTTAGCGGGAGGGCCGCCGCAGATACGCAGTATTTT.